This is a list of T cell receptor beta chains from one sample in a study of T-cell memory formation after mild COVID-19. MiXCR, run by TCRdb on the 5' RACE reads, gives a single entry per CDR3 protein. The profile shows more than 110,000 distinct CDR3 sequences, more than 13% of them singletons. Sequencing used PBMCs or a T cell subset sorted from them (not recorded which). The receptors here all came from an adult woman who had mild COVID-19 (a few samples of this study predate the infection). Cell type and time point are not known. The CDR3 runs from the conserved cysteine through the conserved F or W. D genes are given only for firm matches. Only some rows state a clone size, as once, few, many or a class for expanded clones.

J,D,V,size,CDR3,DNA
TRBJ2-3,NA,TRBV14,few,CASSQAPDRAPTDTQYF,TGTGCCAGCAGCCAAGCCCCGGACAGAGCACCCACAGATACGCAGTATTTT
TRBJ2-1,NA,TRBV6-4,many,CASSETSINEQFF,TGTGCCAGCAGTGAAACTAGCATCAATGAGCAGTTCTTC
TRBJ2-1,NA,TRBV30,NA,CAWSDGLNEQFF,TGTGCCTGGAGCGACGGTCTCAATGAGCAGTTCTTC
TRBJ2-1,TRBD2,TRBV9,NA,CASSVVAGTPYNEQFF,TGTGCCAGCAGCGTGGTAGCGGGGACGCCCTACAATGAGCAGTTCTTC
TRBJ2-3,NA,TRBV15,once,CATSRARGDTQYF,TGTGCCACCAGCAGAGCCCGGGGGGATACGCAGTATTTT
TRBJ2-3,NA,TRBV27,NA,CASSPTANTQYF,TGTGCCAGCAGTCCCACTGCTAATACGCAGTATTTT
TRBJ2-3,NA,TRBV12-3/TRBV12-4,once,CASSKDSITDTQYF,TGTGCCAGCAGTAAGGACAGTATCACAGATACGCAGTATTTT
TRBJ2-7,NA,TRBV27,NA,CASSLMSSYEQYF,TGTGCCAGCAGTTTAATGTCGTCCTACGAGCAGTACTTC
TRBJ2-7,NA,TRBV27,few,CASSASPYEQYF,TGTGCCAGCAGTGCCAGTCCGTACGAGCAGTACTTC
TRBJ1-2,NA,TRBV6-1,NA,CASSDPTRGNYGYTF,TGTGCCAGCAGTGACCCCACCCGGGGTAACTATGGCTACACCTTC
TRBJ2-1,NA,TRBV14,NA,CASDLAAGTEQFF,TGTGCCAGCGATTTAGCCGCCGGGACTGAGCAGTTCTTC
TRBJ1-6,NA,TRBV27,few,CASSLGTDYSPLHF,TGTGCCAGCAGTTTAGGGACGGATTATTCACCCCTCCACTTT
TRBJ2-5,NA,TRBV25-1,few,CASSELQETQYF,TGTGCCAGCAGTGAGCTCCAAGAGACCCAGTACTTC
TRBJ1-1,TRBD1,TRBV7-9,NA,CASSPRLGGSYTEAFF,TGTGCCAGCAGCCCGAGACTAGGGGGCTCCTACACTGAAGCTTTCTTT
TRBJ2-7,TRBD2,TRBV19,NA,CASRLAGEQYF,TGTGCCAGCAGACTAGCGGGGGAGCAGTACTTC
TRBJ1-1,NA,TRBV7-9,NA,CASSGGGGVSAEAFF,TGTGCCAGCAGCGGGGGAGGTGGGGTTTCCGCTGAAGCTTTCTTT
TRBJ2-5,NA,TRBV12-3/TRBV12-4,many,CASSLTGKQETQYF,TGTGCCAGCAGTTTAACGGGAAAACAAGAGACCCAGTACTTC
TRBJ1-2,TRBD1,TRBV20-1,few,CSAREGGQGSQYYGYTF,TGCAGTGCTAGAGAGGGGGGACAGGGATCCCAATACTATGGCTACACCTTC
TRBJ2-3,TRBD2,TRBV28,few,CASRLATSTDTQYF,TGTGCCAGCCGACTAGCGACCAGCACAGATACGCAGTATTTT
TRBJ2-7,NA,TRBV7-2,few,CASSLEHGGDEQYF,TGTGCCAGCAGCTTAGAACACGGAGGGGATGAGCAGTACTTC
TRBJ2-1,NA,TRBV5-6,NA,CASSFTGEQFF,TGTGCCAGCAGCTTCACCGGGGAGCAGTTCTTC
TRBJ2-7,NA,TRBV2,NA,CASSEGGAFPYEQYF,TGTGCCAGCAGTGAAGGGGGGGCTTTCCCCTACGAGCAGTACTTC
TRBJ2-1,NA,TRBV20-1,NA,CSALTVGEQFF,TGCAGTGCCCTGACGGTTGGAGAGCAGTTCTTC
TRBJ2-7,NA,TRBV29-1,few,CSVDDAGAYEQYF,TGCAGCGTTGATGATGCAGGGGCCTACGAGCAGTACTTC
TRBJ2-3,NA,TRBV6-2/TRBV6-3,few,CASSYWGIRTDTQYF,TGTGCCAGCAGTTACTGGGGGATACGAACAGATACGCAGTATTTT
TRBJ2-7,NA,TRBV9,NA,CASSVARAEIYEQYF,TGTGCCAGCAGCGTAGCGCGAGCGGAGATATACGAGCAGTACTTC
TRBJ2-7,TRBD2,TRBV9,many,CASSGASGAGYEQYF,TGTGCCAGCAGCGGAGCTAGCGGTGCTGGGTACGAGCAGTACTTC
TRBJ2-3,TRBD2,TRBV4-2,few,CASSQDRTSGGGTDTQYF,TGTGCCAGCAGCCAAGATAGAACTAGCGGGGGAGGCACAGATACGCAGTATTTT
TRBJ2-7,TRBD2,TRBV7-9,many,CASSLVSGTRREQYF,TGTGCCAGCAGCTTAGTTAGCGGGACCCGGCGGGAGCAGTACTTC
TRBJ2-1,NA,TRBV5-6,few,CASSLAQAYEQFF,TGTGCCAGCAGCTTGGCACAGGCATATGAGCAGTTCTTC
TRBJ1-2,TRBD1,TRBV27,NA,CASSPRTGGDYGYTF,TGTGCCAGCAGTCCCAGGACAGGCGGGGACTATGGCTACACCTTC
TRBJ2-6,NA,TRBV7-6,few,CASSPATGAGANVLTF,TGTGCCAGCAGCCCAGCCACGGGGGCTGGGGCCAACGTCCTGACTTTC
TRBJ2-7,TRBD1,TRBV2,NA,CASWDSSSYEQYF,TGTGCCAGCTGGGACAGTAGCTCCTACGAGCAGTACTTC
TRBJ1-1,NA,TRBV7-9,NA,CASSSPVGTEAFF,TGTGCCAGCAGCTCGCCGGTCGGCACTGAAGCTTTCTTT
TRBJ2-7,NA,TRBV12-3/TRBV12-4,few,CASSSGSWRYEQYF,TGTGCCAGCAGTTCAGGGTCATGGCGGTACGAGCAGTACTTC
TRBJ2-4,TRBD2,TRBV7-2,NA,CASSRLAGENIQYF,TGTGCCAGCAGCCGACTAGCGGGAGAAAACATTCAGTACTTC
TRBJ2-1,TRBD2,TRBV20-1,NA,CSAREGLAGGGFYNEQFF,TGCAGTGCTAGAGAGGGACTAGCGGGAGGTGGATTCTACAATGAGCAGTTCTTC
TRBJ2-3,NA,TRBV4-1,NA,CASSPVQEGSDTQYF,TGCGCCAGCAGCCCGGTGCAGGAGGGCTCAGATACGCAGTATTTT
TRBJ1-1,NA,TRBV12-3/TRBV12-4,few,CASSMSGEGEAFF,TGTGCCAGCAGCATGAGTGGAGAGGGTGAAGCTTTCTTT
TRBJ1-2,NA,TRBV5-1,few,CASSPWRGSPVGYTF,TGCGCCAGCAGCCCTTGGAGGGGTAGCCCGGTCGGCTACACCTTC
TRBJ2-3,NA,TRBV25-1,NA,CASSGGLSSSTDTQYF,TGTGCCAGCAGTGGGGGGCTCAGCTCTAGCACAGATACGCAGTATTTT